Here is one TCR beta chain with its context. Its antigen is not known. PCR amplification relied on 60 Vbeta primers (plus 13 Jbeta primers). Libraries were prepared by immunoSEQ multiplex PCR; TCRdb keeps only in-frame clonotypes and omits some of them. The sample holds 110,000 to 150,000 clones, about 75% seen once. The sample is drawn from a study of cytomegalovirus exposure and HLA in healthy donors. Trimming cost V 2 bases and J 5 bases, with 6 bases left between them. Germline V gene lookup returns CDR1 GTSNPN and CDR2 SVGIG (reference sequence). CDR3 size: 11 residues. Study-wide results and caveats: Most subjects' HLA-A and HLA-B alleles were reportedly predicted from TCR beta sequences.

The clonotype was recovered from a woman in her 30s in good health and CMV-seronegative. The specimen sequenced was PBMCs. V gene TRBV30 combines with J gene TRBJ2-5; no clear D. DNA for the CDR3: TGTGCCTGGAGTCCACGGGAGACCCAGTACTTC. It encodes CAWSPRETQYF.